This TCR beta chain was retrieved from a study of blood T cell repertoires in COVID-19. Sequencing was performed with immunoSEQ multiplex PCR; in TCRdb, only in-frame clones are kept and a portion is missing. The repertoire consists of 450,000 to 500,000 clones, with more than 85% occurring once and the leading ten covering 6.5% to 9.5%. Participants, roughly 18 to 90 years old, spanned more than 20 US areas. This clone was recorded only once. The TCR sequence derives from a woman in her fifties or sixties who had recovered from COVID-19. Sequences were obtained from PBMCs or T cells enriched from blood (not recorded which).

CDR3 nucleotide sequence: TGTGCCATCAGTGTTGCCAGCGGGGGGGCCGATGAGCAGTTCTTC. It translates to CAISVASGGADEQFF. The chain links TRBV10-3 to TRBJ2-1; TRBD2 agrees at 10 bases. There are 15 residues in the CDR3. Germline lookup yields CDR1 ENHRY and CDR2 SYGVKD. J gave up 8 bases and V 4 bases, and 8 bases lay outside the gene matches.